This TCR beta chain was sequenced in a study of T-cell reconstitution after alpha-beta-depleted transplantation in children. This CDR3 region has 15 residues. Germline V CDR1 and CDR2: SGHDT, YYEEEE. V shed 4 bases and J shed 1 base, with 14 bases lying between them. This clonotype has just a few counts. Its antigen is as yet unknown. The TCRbeta library incorporated unique molecular identifiers. TCRdb itself ran the PCR reads through MiXCR, one entry per CDR3 protein. Of around 78,000 distinct CDR3 sequences listed, roughly 14% are singletons. Study-wide points: Several hundred rapidly expanded clones from non-depleted graft cells reportedly supplied alpha-beta T cells about two months post-transplant. Several patients had high TCRbeta diversity at day 60; it came from surviving recipient T cells and thymic progenitors. One year after transplant, T-cell counts and diversity came mostly from newly produced T cells.

The gene calls are TRBV5-6 and TRBJ1-1; D may be TRBD1 (6 bases). This clonotype was sampled from a male patient aged 2 to 10 who had a stem cell transplant for acute lymphoblastic leukemia, so the T cells may come from the graft donor. The sample here was PBMCs, mostly from graft donor cells, taken 180 days after TCRalphabeta/CD19-depleted stem cell transplant. The CDR3 loop reads CASSPTLRGNTEAFF. Written as DNA, the CDR3 is TGTGCCAGCAGCCCCACCCTCAGGGGGAACACTGAAGCTTTCTTT.